A selection of T cell receptor beta chains follows, all from one sample in a study of CD8 T cells in ankylosing spondylitis. Using its own MiXCR run on the 5' RACE reads, TCRdb lists one record per CDR3 protein. The table includes 150,000 to 200,000 distinct CDR3 sequences, 11% detected once. Sequencing was performed on blood, either unsorted or a sorted T cell fraction (not recorded which). The receptors were gathered from a male donor with ankylosing spondylitis or in good health (not recorded which). The conserved cysteine and the conserved F or W are not part of the CDR3 here. Size is stated for part of the rows, as once, few or many counts, or as a class when the clone is expanded.

abundance: few; v_gene: TRBV5-1; len: 15; j_gene: TRBJ2-7; CDR3aa: ASSLHPGLGEGYEQY
abundance: NA; v_gene: TRBV28; len: 17; j_gene: TRBJ2-3; CDR3aa: ASSTRLPGTRASTDTQY
abundance: many; v_gene: TRBV27; len: 10; j_gene: TRBJ2-7; CDR3aa: ASSLPLGEQY
abundance: many; v_gene: TRBV9; len: 10; j_gene: TRBJ1-2; CDR3aa: ASSVVGVGYT
abundance: few; v_gene: TRBV9; len: 13; j_gene: TRBJ2-7; CDR3aa: ASSYRTSATGEQY
abundance: many; v_gene: TRBV29-1; len: 12; j_gene: TRBJ2-1; CDR3aa: SVLTGSSYNEQF
abundance: NA; v_gene: TRBV30; len: 13; j_gene: TRBJ2-3; CDR3aa: AWSGGYRERDTQY
abundance: many; v_gene: TRBV28; len: 13; j_gene: TRBJ1-5; CDR3aa: ASSLIGRGNQPQH
abundance: many; v_gene: TRBV10-3; len: 10; j_gene: TRBJ2-7; CDR3aa: AISPHFGEQY
abundance: NA; v_gene: TRBV7-8; len: 12; j_gene: TRBJ1-2; CDR3aa: ASSLSGANYGYT
abundance: NA; v_gene: TRBV6-1; len: 12; j_gene: TRBJ2-7; CDR3aa: ASSAISGVSEQY
abundance: many; v_gene: TRBV12-3/TRBV12-4; len: 12; j_gene: TRBJ2-3; CDR3aa: ASSGGALRDTQY
abundance: few; v_gene: TRBV10-2; len: 9; j_gene: TRBJ2-3; CDR3aa: ASTEGDTQY
abundance: many; v_gene: TRBV24-1; len: 13; j_gene: TRBJ2-3; CDR3aa: ATSPGLANTDTQY
abundance: NA; v_gene: TRBV6-5; len: 14; j_gene: TRBJ1-6; CDR3aa: ASTLLGGHDNSPLH
abundance: many; v_gene: TRBV20-1; len: 9; j_gene: TRBJ2-5; CDR3aa: SARTSETQY
abundance: NA; v_gene: TRBV7-8; len: 11; j_gene: TRBJ2-3; CDR3aa: ASSPRLGDTQY
abundance: NA; v_gene: TRBV7-2; len: 14; j_gene: TRBJ2-7; CDR3aa: ASSWTSGSGSYEQY
abundance: NA; v_gene: TRBV6-5; len: 12; j_gene: TRBJ2-7; CDR3aa: ASSYSGQLREQY
abundance: NA; v_gene: TRBV7-8; len: 14; j_gene: TRBJ2-1; CDR3aa: TSSLTGTGLYNEQF
abundance: NA; v_gene: TRBV7-7; len: 14; j_gene: TRBJ2-5; CDR3aa: ASSLGLAGAQATQY
abundance: many; v_gene: TRBV5-1; len: 13; j_gene: TRBJ2-3; CDR3aa: ASKEREVSGDTQY
abundance: NA; v_gene: TRBV11-2; len: 10; j_gene: TRBJ1-1; CDR3aa: ASSLGSSGAF
abundance: NA; v_gene: TRBV20-1; len: 14; j_gene: TRBJ1-5; CDR3aa: SAGNRGLGSNQPQH
abundance: many; v_gene: TRBV12-3/TRBV12-4; len: 15; j_gene: TRBJ2-5; CDR3aa: ASSLVSPSGYQETQY
abundance: many; v_gene: TRBV11-3; len: 13; j_gene: TRBJ2-7; CDR3aa: ASSLGLAENYEQY
abundance: few; v_gene: TRBV5-6; len: 15; j_gene: TRBJ2-7; CDR3aa: ASSRPDSLGGGYEQY
abundance: few; v_gene: TRBV2; len: 11; j_gene: TRBJ2-7; CDR3aa: ASSGQGNYEQY
abundance: many; v_gene: TRBV7-8; len: 11; j_gene: TRBJ2-7; CDR3aa: ASSLGLNDEQY
abundance: few; v_gene: TRBV12-3/TRBV12-4; len: 10; j_gene: TRBJ2-1; CDR3aa: ASSSTWDEQF
abundance: many; v_gene: TRBV5-1; len: 14; j_gene: TRBJ2-2; CDR3aa: ASSPLADLTTGELF
abundance: NA; v_gene: TRBV12-3/TRBV12-4; len: 12; j_gene: TRBJ2-4; CDR3aa: ASRTTGKKNIQY
abundance: many; v_gene: TRBV12-3/TRBV12-4; len: 14; j_gene: TRBJ2-6; CDR3aa: ASSLETGSGANVLT
abundance: NA; v_gene: TRBV12-3/TRBV12-4; len: 13; j_gene: TRBJ2-1; CDR3aa: ASSYWGARGGEQF
abundance: many; v_gene: TRBV12-3/TRBV12-4; len: 13; j_gene: TRBJ1-2; CDR3aa: ASSLARVANYGYT
abundance: many; v_gene: TRBV7-9; len: 13; j_gene: TRBJ2-2; CDR3aa: ASILAGLLTGELF
abundance: few; v_gene: TRBV11-3; len: 14; j_gene: TRBJ1-2; CDR3aa: ASSLLGRGRVYGYT
abundance: many; v_gene: TRBV5-6; len: 11; j_gene: TRBJ1-2; CDR3aa: ASSPVGQVGYT
abundance: NA; v_gene: TRBV2; len: 11; j_gene: TRBJ2-7; CDR3aa: ASSEGLETEQY
abundance: many; v_gene: TRBV18; len: 11; j_gene: TRBJ2-3; CDR3aa: ASSPPGADTQY
abundance: many; v_gene: TRBV4-3; len: 11; j_gene: TRBJ1-6; CDR3aa: ASSQETDSPLH
abundance: many; v_gene: TRBV19; len: 13; j_gene: TRBJ1-1; CDR3aa: ASRLDTGGNTEAF
abundance: few; v_gene: TRBV7-8; len: 12; j_gene: TRBJ2-3; CDR3aa: ASSFRDYTDTQY
abundance: many; v_gene: TRBV20-1; len: 14; j_gene: TRBJ2-3; CDR3aa: SAASGLAEYTDTQY
abundance: NA; v_gene: TRBV2; len: 14; j_gene: TRBJ2-2; CDR3aa: ASSVSMPRMAGELF
abundance: few; v_gene: TRBV29-1; len: 12; j_gene: TRBJ2-6; CDR3aa: SVEGGVGANVLT
abundance: many; v_gene: TRBV19; len: 13; j_gene: TRBJ2-3; CDR3aa: ASSMFEGPTDTQY
abundance: many; v_gene: TRBV19; len: 13; j_gene: TRBJ2-7; CDR3aa: ASSAPAAPGFRQY
abundance: few; v_gene: TRBV5-1; len: 12; j_gene: TRBJ2-5; CDR3aa: ASRPPGQQETQY
abundance: many; v_gene: TRBV3-1; len: 14; j_gene: TRBJ2-7; CDR3aa: ASSQRGLAFTYEQY